These T cell receptor beta chains were read from a single sample in a study of CD8+ T cells in alopecia areata. The table came from immunoSEQ multiplex PCR; TCRdb's copy has only in-frame clones and leaves some out. The sample shows approximately 210,000 clones, more than 50% of them seen only once. The sample here was CD4+ T cells sorted from blood, taken at week 24, from a patient treated with tofacitinib. Source of these receptors: a human donor with alopecia areata. The CDR3 runs from the conserved cysteine through the conserved F or W. A D gene is named only where the DNA matches it firmly. Only part of the rows carry a size: once, few, many, or a class if the clone is expanded.

>14|NA|TRBV29-1|NA|TRBJ2-5
TGCAGCGTCAAAGGGCCATCTACGTCGGAGACCCAGTACTTC
CSVKGPSTSETQYF
>16|NA|TRBV13|NA|TRBJ2-4
TGTGCCAGCAGCTGGAAGGGCAGGGTGTCGGAAAACATTCAGTACTTC
CASSWKGRVSENIQYF
>13|NA|TRBV27|NA|TRBJ1-4
TGTGCCAGCAGTGAGGCTCCGATTGAAAAACTGTTTTTT
CASSEAPIEKLFF
>16|NA|TRBV5-6|NA|TRBJ1-5
TGTGCCAGCAGCTTGGCTGCAAGGTCCGGGGGGCAGCCCCAGCATTTT
CASSLAARSGGQPQHF
>13|many|TRBV7-3|NA|TRBJ1-2
TGTGCCAGCAGCTTAAGGGAGGGCGGTGGCTACACCTTC
CASSLREGGGYTF
>15|NA|TRBV6-6|NA|TRBJ2-7
TGTGCCAGCAGTCCGCAGGGACTTCTCCGCTACGAGCAGTACTTC
CASSPQGLLRYEQYF
>12|few|TRBV7-2|NA|TRBJ1-2
TGTGCCAGCAGCCGGGACTCCTATGGCTACACCTTC
CASSRDSYGYTF
>14|few|TRBV25-1|NA|TRBJ1-1
TGTGCCAGCAGTGGAATTGGTAGGTACACTGAAGCTTTCTTT
CASSGIGRYTEAFF
>14|NA|TRBV2|NA|TRBJ2-7
TGTGCCAGCAGTGAACCAGCGAACCTCTACGAGCAGTACTTC
CASSEPANLYEQYF
>15|NA|TRBV30|TRBD2|TRBJ2-1
TGTGCCTGGAGGATGAGCGGGGGGCCCTACAATGAGCAGTTCTTC
CAWRMSGGPYNEQFF
>14|NA|TRBV30|NA|TRBJ2-1
TGTGCCTGGATCGGACTTTCGACAGTGAATGAGCAGTTCTTC
CAWIGLSTVNEQFF
>14|NA|TRBV9|NA|TRBJ2-3
TGTGCCAGCAGCGGGACCCAATCCACAGATACGCAGTATTTT
CASSGTQSTDTQYF
>13|NA|TRBV6-5|NA|TRBJ1-5
TGTGCCAGCAGCCCCAGGGTGGAGCAGCCCCAGCATTTT
CASSPRVEQPQHF
>12|few|TRBV5-6|NA|TRBJ2-2
TGTGCCAGCAGCTTGTCGGATGCAAAGCTGTTTTTT
CASSLSDAKLFF
>13|NA|TRBV30|NA|TRBJ1-3
TGTGCCTCCAAAACTGGCTCTGGAAACACCATATATTTT
CASKTGSGNTIYF
>14|NA|TRBV5-1|NA|TRBJ2-7
TGCGCCAGCAGCTTGGCAGGGGGGATGGACGAGCAGTACTTC
CASSLAGGMDEQYF
>13|few|TRBV30|TRBD1|TRBJ1-1
TGTGCCTGGACTGGACAGGGGATCACTGAAGCTTTCTTT
CAWTGQGITEAFF
>15|NA|TRBV11-2|TRBD1|TRBJ1-1
TGTGCCAGCAGCTTAGTGTTTGGGACAGACACTGAAGCTTTCTTT
CASSLVFGTDTEAFF
>15|few|TRBV9|NA|TRBJ1-2
TGTGCCAGCAGCGTAGACGGAGGAGCCAACTATGGCTACACCTTC
CASSVDGGANYGYTF
>12|once|TRBV6-5|NA|TRBJ1-1
TGTGCCAGCAGGGGATTGAACACTGAAGCTTTCTTT
CASRGLNTEAFF
>15|few|TRBV10-1|TRBD2|TRBJ2-3
TGCGCCAGCAGTGTACTAGCGGGGGGCCAAGATACGCAGTATTTT
CASSVLAGGQDTQYF
>15|NA|TRBV9|TRBD2|TRBJ2-5
TGTGCCAGCAGCGTAGTAGGACTAGCGGGGGAGACCCAGTACTTC
CASSVVGLAGETQYF
>13|few|TRBV30|NA|TRBJ1-1
TGTGCCTGGAGTGTGGCCCGCGCAACTGAAGCTTTCTTT
CAWSVARATEAFF
>15|NA|TRBV27|NA|TRBJ1-4
TGTGCCAGCAGTCCACACACGGACAGAAGGGAAAAACTGTTTTTT
CASSPHTDRREKLFF
>12|NA|TRBV6-5|NA|TRBJ2-2
TGTGCCAGCAGACTAGATCACGGGGAGCTGTTTTTT
CASRLDHGELFF
>13|NA|TRBV2|TRBD1|TRBJ2-7
TGTGCCAGCACCCGGGACAGGGACTACGAGCAGTACTTC
CASTRDRDYEQYF
>15|NA|TRBV5-4|TRBD2|TRBJ2-3
TGTGCCAGCAGCACCGGGACTAGCCTCACAGATACGCAGTATTTT
CASSTGTSLTDTQYF
>8|NA|TRBV3-1/TRBV3-2|NA|TRBJ1-5
TGTGCCAACAACGGGCAGCATTTT
CANNGQHF
>13|few|TRBV25-1|NA|TRBJ2-5
TGTGCCAGCAGTTGGAGCAGCCAAGAGACCCAGTACTTC
CASSWSSQETQYF
>15|NA|TRBV5-1|TRBD2|TRBJ2-7
TGCGCCAGCAGCACCAGCGGGGGGGCTTCTCACGAGCAGTACTTC
CASSTSGGASHEQYF
>17|NA|TRBV18|NA|TRBJ2-7
TGTGCCAGCTCACCACAGTTTGGGGGGCCAAGCTCCTACGAGCAGTACTTC
CASSPQFGGPSSYEQYF
>13|NA|TRBV29-1|NA|TRBJ1-1
TGCAGCGTTGACTTAACGACGAACACTGAAGCTTTCTTT
CSVDLTTNTEAFF